This T cell receptor (beta chain) came from a study of vaccination effects on CD4 cells after COVID-19. About this clone itself: The antigen remains undetermined.

ViraFEST expansion of antigen-specific CD4+ T cells with viral peptide pools preceded sequencing. Upon completion of 10 days in culture, CD4+ T cells were isolated. All participants had two doses of either the BNT162b2 or mRNA-1273 vaccine. The junction had 10 bases not matched to a gene; V was cut back by 4 bases and J by 0 bases. CDR3 length equals 19 residues. Germline values: CDR1 MGHRA, CDR2 YSYEKL. This table comes from immunoSEQ multiplex PCR, and its TCRdb copy is limited to in-frame clones, with some not included. There are 25,000 to 35,000 clones in the sample; more than 65% occur only once, and about 14% lies in the top ten.

This receptor was obtained from a human donor who received a COVID-19 vaccine. The gene calls are TRBV4-1 and TRBJ2-3, with 13 bases lining up with TRBD2. The source material was CD4+ T cells from PBMCs cultured with HCoV-229E spike peptides, sampled after COVID-19 vaccination. In DNA, the CDR3 is TGCGCCAGCAGCCTACGGACTAGCGGGAGAATTACTAGCACAGATACGCAGTATTTT. Protein: CASSLRTSGRITSTDTQYF.